These 3 T cell receptor beta chains were all obtained from the same sample, sequenced in a study of vaccination and CD4 T cells after COVID-19. Treatment noted: roughly 10-day PBMC culture with coronavirus spike peptide pools or control peptides (ViraFEST assay). It was before the COVID-19 pandemic (2011-2018) that the unexposed donor's CD4+ T cells were collected. The antigens these receptors bind are not known. Sequenced with the Oncomine TCR Beta short-read assay was DNA taken from cultured CD4+ T cells. TCRdb reprocessed the PCR reads with MiXCR, giving one entry per CDR3 protein. Found here are some 7,000 distinct CDR3 sequences, under 40% of them singletons; the top ten hold approximately 29%. Source material: CD4+ T cells from blood, cultured in vitro. The receptors come from a human donor in good health.

The rearrangement joins TRBV5-1 to TRBJ2-7; no clear D. The CDR3 is 15 residues long. CDR1 and CDR2 (germline): SGHRS, YFSETQ. V dropped 0 bases and J dropped 3 bases, with 13 bases sitting between them. As DNA, the CDR3 is TGCGCCAGCAGCTTGGCCTCCGGGTATGGCTACGAGCAGTACTTC. Its translation is CASSLASGYGYEQYF. Complete variable domain (other parts from reference TRBV5-1 and TRBJ2-7): KAGVTQTPRYLIKTRGQQVTLSCSPISGHRSVSWYQQTPGQGLQFLFEYFSETQRNKGNFPGRFSGRQFSNSRSEMNVSTLELGDSALYLCASSLASGYGYEQYFGPGTRLTVT.

This clonotype is judged medium-sized. J is TRBJ1-5 and V is TRBV10-2; tentative D call: TRBD1 (6 bases). This CDR3 is 15 amino acids long. Trimming took off 2 bases at V and 3 bases at J, with 11 bases between the two ends. CDR1 is WSHSY, CDR2 SAAADI, per germline. As DNA, the CDR3 is TGCGCCAGCAGTGAGACGGACAGAGCCAATCAGCCCCAGCATTTT. Translating it yields CASSETDRANQPQHF.

This clonotype occurred a few times. The chain couples TRBV11-2 to TRBJ1-5; D perhaps matches TRBD1 (6 bases). From germline, CDR1 is SGHAT and CDR2 FQNNGV. Trimming removed 2 bases from V and 4 bases from J, with 12 bases in between. The CDR3 is made up of 15 amino acids. Here the CDR3 reads CASSLNVGGNQPQHF. The CDR3 DNA follows: TGTGCCAGCAGCTTAAATGTAGGGGGAAATCAGCCCCAGCATTTT.